This T cell receptor (beta chain) was retrieved from a study of blood T cell repertoires in COVID-19. In the study overall: From the United States, Italy and Spain came samples of acute and convalescent COVID-19. PBMCs, B-cell-depleted T cells, or T cells provided the cDNA or gDNA that made up the material.

As handled by the study authors: The assay estimated nucleated cells by amplifying reference gene primers. This table comes from immunoSEQ multiplex PCR, and its TCRdb copy is limited to in-frame clones, with some not included. The V and J calls and clone size were taken over from that table, and D and trimming were inferred from the DNA. This sample yields tens of thousands of clones, of which around nine tenths are seen a single time; 3% to 4.5% belongs to the top ten. The CDR3 is 15 amino acids. Trimming cost V 4 bases and J 2 bases; bases outside gene matches: 4. Germline loops: CDR1 SGHTA, CDR2 FQGNSA.

What was sequenced was peripheral blood. V is TRBV7-2 and J is TRBJ2-1, with 8 bases aligning to TRBD1. The sequence came from a woman aged 45-65 years in a cohort sampled during active COVID-19. In DNA form, the CDR3 reads TGTGCCAGCAGCTCGGACAGGGCCCCCTACAATGAGCAGTTCTTC. Translation gives CASSSDRAPYNEQFF. Drawing the rest from reference TRBV7-2 and TRBJ2-1, the complete variable domain is GAGVSQSPSNKVTEKGKDVELRCDPISGHTALYWYRQSLGQGLEFLIYFQGNSAPDKSGLPSDRFSAERTGGSVSTLTIQRTQQEDSAVYLCASSSDRAPYNEQFFGPGTRLTVL.